This T cell receptor (beta chain) was identified during a study of CD8 T cells in ankylosing spondylitis. With molecular barcodes, quantitative 5'-RACE was used to make the TCR beta libraries. MiXCR, applied by TCRdb to the 5' RACE reads, yields one record per CDR3 protein. Among 200,000 to 300,000 distinct CDR3 sequences listed, roughly a tenth were seen once. Comments on this clonotype: Its antigen is still unknown.

The CDR3 length is 16 residues. Per the germline V gene, CDR1 is SGHTA and CDR2 is FQGNSA. Trimming shortened V by 1 base and J by 7 bases, and 16 bases separated the two germline ends. Overall study findings and caveats: Several highly homologous variants formed a TCR beta motif that appeared characteristic of ankylosing spondylitis blood.

Sequencing was done on a sample of blood, either unsorted or a sorted T cell fraction (not recorded which). This chain connects TRBV7-2 to TRBJ1-4, with D possibly being TRBD1 (6 bases). This TCR derives from a male donor with ankylosing spondylitis or in good health (not recorded which). The CDR3 DNA reads TGTGCCAGCAGCTTAGAGGGGCGGACCAGGGGTGAAAAACTGTTTTTT. Protein: CASSLEGRTRGEKLFF.